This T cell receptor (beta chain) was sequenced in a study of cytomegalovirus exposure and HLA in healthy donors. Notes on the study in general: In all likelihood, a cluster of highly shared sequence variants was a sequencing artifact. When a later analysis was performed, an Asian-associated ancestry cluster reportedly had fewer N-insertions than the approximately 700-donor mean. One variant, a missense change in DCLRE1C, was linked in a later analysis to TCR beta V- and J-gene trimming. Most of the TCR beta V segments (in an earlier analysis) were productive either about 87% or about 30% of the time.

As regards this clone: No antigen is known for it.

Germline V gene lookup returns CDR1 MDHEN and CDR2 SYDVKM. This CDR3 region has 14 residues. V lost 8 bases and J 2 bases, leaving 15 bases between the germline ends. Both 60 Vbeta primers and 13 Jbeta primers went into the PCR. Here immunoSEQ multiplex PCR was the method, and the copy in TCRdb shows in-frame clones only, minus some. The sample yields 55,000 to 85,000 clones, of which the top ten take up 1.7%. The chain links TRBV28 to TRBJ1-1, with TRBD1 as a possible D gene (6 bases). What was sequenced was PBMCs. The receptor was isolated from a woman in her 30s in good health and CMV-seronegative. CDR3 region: CASYITGLNTEAFF. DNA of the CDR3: TGTGCCAGCTACATTACAGGGTTAAACACTGAAGCTTTCTTT.